This T cell receptor (beta chain) was sequenced during a study of identical twins. General study results and limits: Cord blood beta clonotypes that were abundant carried fewer insertions, and memory repertoires showed no such trend. For zero-insertion analyses, partial confounding could come from invariant MAIT and iNKT cells.

Germline loops: CDR1 SGHNT, CDR2 YYREEE (reference sequence). The CDR3 totals 15 residues. Between the trimmed V and J ends, which lost 1 base and 3 bases, there was a span of 14 bases. This clonotype has ten or more counts. Its antigen is not identified. TCRdb processed the 5' RACE reads anew with MiXCR; each CDR3 protein has one entry. The sample carries about 690,000 distinct CDR3 sequences, roughly 6% recorded once. The sequence derives from a man aged 18 to 35 in good health. Sequencing was performed on naive T cells sorted from blood. The chain recombines TRBV5-4 with TRBJ2-7; the D call may be TRBD1 or TRBD2 (5 bases each). CDR3 nucleotides: TGTGCCAGCAGCTTGACCGGGACGGCAATCTACGAGCAGTACTTC. It codes for CASSLTGTAIYEQYF. Full variable domain (rest looked up from reference TRBV5-4 and TRBJ2-7): ETGVTQSPTHLIKTRGQQVTLRCSSQSGHNTVSWYQQALGQGPQFIFQYYREEENGRGNFPPRFSGLQFPNYSSELNVNALELDDSALYLCASSLTGTAIYEQYFGPGTRLTVT.